Described below is a single T cell receptor beta chain sequence and its context. This clone's antigen is unknown. No base qualities exist here, and no much larger clone lies one base off it. V was cut back by 2 bases and J by 4 bases, leaving a gap of 24 bases between them. Spanning cysteine to phenylalanine, the CDR3 consists of 18 amino acids. The only DNA kept is the CDR3, 54 bases in frame from the first base. CDR1 MNHEY and CDR2 SVGAGI were looked up in the germline V gene. Receptor amplification or capture employed 5' RACE. The sample was run on an Illumina HiSeq 2500. The second PCR ran for roughly 7 to 11 cycles and used a J-beta primer mix along with a sample-barcoded 5' primer. A template-switch 5' adaptor carrying 12 random nucleotides introduced a unique molecular identifier onto each TCR beta cDNA molecule. At least 3 million CDR3-containing paired-end reads were obtained from each sample. First-strand cDNA synthesis was performed from all RNA using the Mint cDNA synthesis kit, with priming by a TRBC-specific oligonucleotide. Following uracil-DNA glycosylase treatment, all cDNA underwent a first 18-cycle PCR with the universal primers M1SS and BC2_uni_R. For the original study's pipeline: For normalization, 1 million high-quality reads were randomly selected from each sample, with every read carrying a distinct molecular identifier. Instead of being binned into consensus sequences, reads with shared molecular identifiers were discarded. CDR3 identification, clonotype clustering and error correction used MiTCR with a Q25 quality threshold and the strictest error-elimination algorithm. Lower-bound total TCR beta diversity was estimated with a nonparametric unseen species model using Euler transformation. Starting from the raw public reads, TCRdb applied fastp trimming at Q25, assembled clones with MiXCR and retained in-frame beta chains. Each record represents a unique CDR3 protein, reported with the most common genes and DNA among its rows. In this record, the V and J calls reflect TCRdb's handling and not the investigators' own analysis. The sample table contains roughly 680,000 distinct CDR3 sequences; only one count was recorded for 45% to 60% of them. Roughly 13% of the sample lies in the top ten.

This sample was taken from a study of blood T cells in healthy people across ages (dated by TCRdb to between 2014 and 2016). Looking at the study overall: Template switching captured roughly one uniquely barcoded TCR beta cDNA molecule per two T cells in model experiments. To track age-related changes in TCR beta repertoire diversity, the study relied on deep sequencing normalized with unique cDNA molecular identifiers. Four age groups were formed from the donors: young (average approximately 17 years), middle-aged (approximately 39), aged (62) and long-lived (approximately 80). Using the same blood draw, the study looked at two additional independent replicas of 1 million unique cDNA reads for two donors, one aged 18 to 30 and the other aged 80 or older. To avoid experimental bias, donors of different ages were randomly spread across the sequencing lanes. General conclusions and limits of the study: Observed TCR beta diversity correlated strongly with the percentage of naive T cells measured by flow cytometry. Observed TCR beta diversity per million T cells fell roughly linearly with age, and a significant reduction was already apparent by age around 40. Compared with the aged group, more naive CD4+ T cells, fewer expanded clones and increased TCR diversity were shown by the long-lived group, suggesting age selection. Total diversity estimates from one million sequenced T cells were considered lower bounds and underestimates. Because profiling used bulk unsorted PBMCs, naive and antigen-experienced compartments could not be compared conclusively. The CMV infection status of donors was not known, potentially confounding age-related changes in expanded clonotypes.

Donors were approximately 42 systemically healthy Caucasian individuals from Russia aged 6 to 90 years. Each donor gave around 9.9 milliliters of peripheral blood, collected into EDTA-treated Vacutainer tubes. PBMCs were isolated by Ficoll-Paque density-gradient centrifugation, with at least 6 million obtained per sample. Total RNA, at least 6 micrograms per sample, was extracted from PBMCs with Trizol reagent. The percentages of naive CD45RAhigh/CD27high T cells were determined by flow cytometry on a PBMC aliquot from every donor. The specimen was blood. The chain is assembled from TRBV6-5 and TRBJ2-7; the best D guess is TRBD1, with 6 bases matching. The receptor's source is a woman older than 75 in good health. The CDR3 here reads CASSYPPRGGILLYEQYF. The nucleotide sequence is TGTGCCAGCAGTTACCCACCTCGAGGGGGAATCCTTCTGTACGAGCAGTACTTC.